One and the same sample provided the 10 T cell receptor beta chains below, sequenced in a study of T cells after yellow fever vaccination. TCRdb analysed the 5' RACE reads with MiXCR anew, one entry per CDR3 protein. The table has about 260,000 distinct CDR3 sequences, roughly 5.2% seen once; the top ten hold roughly 3.3%. The sample was CD4+ T cells sorted from PBMCs, taken on the day of the yellow fever booster vaccination. The receptor source for this set is a young man who received the YFV17D yellow fever vaccine.

The chain uses TRBV7-2 and TRBJ2-2; possibly TRBD1 or TRBD2 for D (5 bases each). Trimming stripped 3 bases from V and 7 bases from J, with 12 bases between. This CDR3 comprises 14 residues. The germline CDR1 and CDR2 sequences are SGHTA and FQGNSA. The CDR3 protein is CASSLRGAGGELFF. The CDR3 bases are TGTGCCAGCAGCTTGCGAGGGGCAGGCGGGGAGCTGTTTTTT.

The V call is TRBV15, the J call TRBJ1-2, with D perhaps TRBD1 (6 bases). The CDR3 is made up of 13 amino acids. Trimming took 6 bases from V and 2 from J, leaving 10 bases between them. In germline, CDR1 is LNHNV, CDR2 YYDKDF (reference sequence). The CDR3 DNA sequence: TGTGCCACCAGAGGGGACAACAACTATGGCTACACCTTC. It translates to CATRGDNNYGYTF.

This clonotype was counted a few times. V gene TRBV7-9 combines with J gene TRBJ2-3, with TRBD2 identical over 11 bases. Per germline, CDR1 SEHNR and CDR2 FQNEAQ (reference sequence). The CDR3 is 17 residues long. The trim removed 7 bases at V and 3 bases at J, leaving 12 bases unmatched. The CDR3 sequence is CASTARRLAGGTDTQYF. The DNA for the CDR3 is TGTGCCAGCACCGCGCGGCGTCTAGCGGGGGGAACAGATACGCAGTATTTT.

This clonotype was observed many times. The chain has TRBV5-1 and TRBJ2-3; TRBD1 agrees at 12 bases. Germline CDR1 SGHRS, CDR2 YFSETQ. The trim removed 0 bases at V and 5 bases at J, leaving 7 bases unmatched. This CDR3 region has 17 residues. The CDR3 DNA is TGCGCCAGCAGCTTGGACATCCGGGACAGGGGGCGAGATACGCAGTATTTT. This codes for CASSLDIRDRGRDTQYF.

This clonotype was seen only a few times. The rearrangement uses TRBV6-2 or TRBV6-3 and TRBJ2-5; 14 nucleotides agree with TRBD2. The CDR3 loop spans 15 amino acids. Germline lookup yields CDR1 MNHEY and CDR2 SVGEGT. V was pared by 8 bases and J by 4 bases, with 6 bases of the junction left unmatched. The CDR3 protein is CASRLAGGPSETQYF. CDR3 sequence (DNA): TGTGCCAGCCGACTAGCGGGGGGGCCTTCAGAGACCCAGTACTTC.

The V call is TRBV27, the J call TRBJ2-2; 8 bases align to TRBD1. CDR3 length: 16 residues. V trimming: 3 bases; J trimming: 5 bases; junction bases outside the gene matches: 8. Germline CDR1 reads MNHEY; CDR2 reads SMNVEV (reference sequence). CDR3 sequence (DNA): TGTGCCAGCAGTTTCCGTCGGACAGGGTGGACCGGGGAGCTGTTTTTT. This codes for CASSFRRTGWTGELFF.

This clonotype appeared a few times. This chain links TRBV6-5 with TRBJ1-2; D is perhaps TRBD1 (5 bases). The CDR3 is made up of 15 amino acids. Germline lookup yields CDR1 MNHEY and CDR2 SVGAGI. The V gene lost 8 bases and the J gene lost 0 bases, with 16 bases spanning the gap. For the CDR3, the DNA is TGTGCCAGCTTACCCCAGGGTTCCACTAACTATGGCTACACCTTC. It translates to CASLPQGSTNYGYTF.

The rearrangement uses TRBV3-2 and TRBJ2-5. TRBV3-2 is a pseudogene. The CDR3 contains 14 residues. CDR3 DNA sequence: TGTGCCAGCAGCCAAGAGCCGGAAGGAGAGACCCAGTACTTC. This encodes CASSQEPEGETQYF.

The sample holds a few counts of this clonotype. V is TRBV18 and J is TRBJ1-2; D is undetermined. The V gene's germline CDR1 is KGHSH and CDR2 LQKENI. There are 13 residues in the CDR3. V was cut by 3 bases and J by 8 bases, with 13 bases left in between. CDR3 residues: CASSPREEEGYTF. The CDR3 nucleotides are TGTGCCAGCTCACCTCGGGAGGAAGAGGGCTACACCTTC.

J is TRBJ1-1 and V is TRBV18; no clear D gene. The V gene lost 0 bases and the J gene lost 4 bases, with 6 bases spanning the gap. Germline loops: CDR1 KGHSH, CDR2 LQKENI. The length of the CDR3 is 13 residues. CDR3 nucleotides: TGTGCCAGCTCACCACCTTCGTCCACTGAAGCTTTCTTT. This encodes CASSPPSSTEAFF. Full variable domain (outside the CDR3, taken from reference TRBV18 and TRBJ1-1): NAGVMQNPRHLVRRRGQEARLRCSPMKGHSHVYWYRQLPEEGLKFMVYLQKENIIDESGMPKERFSAEFPKEGPSILRIQQVVRGDSAAYFCASSPPSSTEAFFGQGTRLTVV.